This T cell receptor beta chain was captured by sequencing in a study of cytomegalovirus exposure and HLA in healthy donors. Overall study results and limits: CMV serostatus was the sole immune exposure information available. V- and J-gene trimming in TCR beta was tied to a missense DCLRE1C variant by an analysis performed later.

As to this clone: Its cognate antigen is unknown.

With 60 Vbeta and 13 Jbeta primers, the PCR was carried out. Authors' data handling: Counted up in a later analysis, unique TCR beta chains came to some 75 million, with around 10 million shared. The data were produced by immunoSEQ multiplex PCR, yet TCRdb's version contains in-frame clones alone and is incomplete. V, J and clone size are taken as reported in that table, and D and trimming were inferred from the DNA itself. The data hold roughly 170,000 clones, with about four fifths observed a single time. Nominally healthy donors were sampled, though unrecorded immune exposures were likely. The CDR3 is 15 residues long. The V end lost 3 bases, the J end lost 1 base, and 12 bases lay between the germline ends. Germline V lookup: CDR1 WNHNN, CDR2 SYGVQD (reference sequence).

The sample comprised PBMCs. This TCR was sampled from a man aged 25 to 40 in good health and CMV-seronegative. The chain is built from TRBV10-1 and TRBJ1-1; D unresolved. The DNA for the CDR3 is TGCGCCAGCAGTGAACGCCGGACTGAGAACACTGAAGCTTTCTTT. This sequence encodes CASSERRTENTEAFF.